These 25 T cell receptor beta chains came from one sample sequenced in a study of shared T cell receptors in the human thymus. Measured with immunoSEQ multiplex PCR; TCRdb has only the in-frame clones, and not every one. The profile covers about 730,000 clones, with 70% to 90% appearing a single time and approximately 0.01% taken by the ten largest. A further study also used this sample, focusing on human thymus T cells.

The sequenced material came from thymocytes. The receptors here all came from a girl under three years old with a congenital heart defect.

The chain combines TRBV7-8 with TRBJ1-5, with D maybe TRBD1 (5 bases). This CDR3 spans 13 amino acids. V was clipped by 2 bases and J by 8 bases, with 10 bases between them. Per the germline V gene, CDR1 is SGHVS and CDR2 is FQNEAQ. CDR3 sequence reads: CASSLSGREPQHF. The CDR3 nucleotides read TGTGCCAGCAGCTTATCAGGGCGTGAGCCCCAGCATTTT.

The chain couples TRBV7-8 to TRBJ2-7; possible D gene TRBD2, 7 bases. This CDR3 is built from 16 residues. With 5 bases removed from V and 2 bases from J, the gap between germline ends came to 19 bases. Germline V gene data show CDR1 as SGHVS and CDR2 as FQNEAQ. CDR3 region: CASSGKRGGPPYEQYF. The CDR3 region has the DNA TGTGCCAGCAGCGGAAAGAGGGGGGGGCCCCCCTACGAGCAGTACTTC. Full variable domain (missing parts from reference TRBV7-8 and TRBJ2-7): GAGVSQSPRYKVAKRGQDVALRCDPISGHVSLFWYQQALGQGPEFLTYFQNEAQLDKSGLPSDRFFAERPEGSVSTLKIQRTQQEDSAVYLCASSGKRGGPPYEQYFGPGTRLTVT.

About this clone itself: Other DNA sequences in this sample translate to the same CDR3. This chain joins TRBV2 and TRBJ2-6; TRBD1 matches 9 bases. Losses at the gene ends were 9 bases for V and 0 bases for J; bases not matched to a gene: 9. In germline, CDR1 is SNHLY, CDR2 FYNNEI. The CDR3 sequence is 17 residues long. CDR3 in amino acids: CASNRTGASSGANVLTF. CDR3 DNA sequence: TGTGCCAGTAACCGGACAGGGGCAAGCTCTGGGGCCAACGTCCTGACTTTC.

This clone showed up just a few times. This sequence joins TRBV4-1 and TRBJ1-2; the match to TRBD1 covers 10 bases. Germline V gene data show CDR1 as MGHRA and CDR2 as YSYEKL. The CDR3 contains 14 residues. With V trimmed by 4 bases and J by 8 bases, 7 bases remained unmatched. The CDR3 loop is CASSRDRGLGGYTF. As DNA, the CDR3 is TGCGCCAGCAGCCGAGACAGGGGGCTCGGAGGCTACACCTTC.

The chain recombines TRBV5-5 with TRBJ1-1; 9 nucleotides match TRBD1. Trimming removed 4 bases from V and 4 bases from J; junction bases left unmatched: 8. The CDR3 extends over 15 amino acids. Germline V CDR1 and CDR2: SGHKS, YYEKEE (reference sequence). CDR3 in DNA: TGTGCCAGCAGCCCTATTGGGACAGGGAGCACTGAAGCTTTCTTT. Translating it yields CASSPIGTGSTEAFF. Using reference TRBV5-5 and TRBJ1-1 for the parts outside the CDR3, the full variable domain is DAGVTQSPTHLIKTRGQQVTLRCSPISGHKSVSWYQQVLGQGPQFIFQYYEKEERGRGNFPDRFSARQFPNYSSELNVNALLLGDSALYLCASSPIGTGSTEAFFGQGTRLTVV.

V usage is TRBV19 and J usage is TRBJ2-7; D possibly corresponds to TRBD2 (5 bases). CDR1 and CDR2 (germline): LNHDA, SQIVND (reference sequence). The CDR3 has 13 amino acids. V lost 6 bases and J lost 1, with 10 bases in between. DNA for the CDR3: TGTGCCAGTAGCCTTACGGGGTCCTACGAGCAGTACTTC. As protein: CASSLTGSYEQYF.

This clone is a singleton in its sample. Here the CDR3 reads CASSFSPSFSYEQYF. The CDR3 DNA follows: TGTGCCAGCAGCTTTTCCCCCAGTTTCTCCTACGAGCAGTACTTC. V and J are TRBV5-4 and TRBJ2-7; D is uncertain. Trimming left V 2 bases short and J 0 bases short, with 12 bases between. The CDR3 runs 15 residues. Germline V CDR1 and CDR2: SGHNT, YYREEE (reference sequence).

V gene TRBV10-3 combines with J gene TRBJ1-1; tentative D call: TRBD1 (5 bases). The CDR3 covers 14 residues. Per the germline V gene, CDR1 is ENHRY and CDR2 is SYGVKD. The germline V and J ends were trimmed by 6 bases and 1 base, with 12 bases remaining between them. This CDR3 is CAIRRQNPNTEAFF. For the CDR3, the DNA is TGTGCCATCAGGAGACAGAACCCGAACACTGAAGCTTTCTTT.

The CDR3 spells CASSSGQGSYLMAGNYGYTF. The CDR3 nucleotides are TGTGCCAGCAGTTCCGGACAGGGTAGTTATTTAATGGCCGGTAACTATGGCTACACCTTC. V and J are TRBV28 and TRBJ1-2; 8 bases are a match to TRBD1. The CDR3 spans 20 residues. CDR1 is MDHEN and CDR2 is SYDVKM in the germline V gene. Losses at the gene ends were 4 bases for V and 1 base for J; bases not matched to a gene: 20.

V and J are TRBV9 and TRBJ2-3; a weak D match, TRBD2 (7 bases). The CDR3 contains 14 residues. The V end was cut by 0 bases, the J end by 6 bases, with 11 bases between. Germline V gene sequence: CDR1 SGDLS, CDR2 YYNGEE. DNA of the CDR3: TGTGCCAGCAGCGTAGTGGGGGGGCAGGATACGCAGTATTTT. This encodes CASSVVGGQDTQYF. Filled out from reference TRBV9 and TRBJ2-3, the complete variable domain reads DSGVTQTPKHLITATGQRVTLRCSPRSGDLSVYWYQQSLDQGLQFLIQYYNGEERAKGNILERFSAQQFPDLHSELNLSSLELGDSALYFCASSVVGGQDTQYFGPGTRLTVL.

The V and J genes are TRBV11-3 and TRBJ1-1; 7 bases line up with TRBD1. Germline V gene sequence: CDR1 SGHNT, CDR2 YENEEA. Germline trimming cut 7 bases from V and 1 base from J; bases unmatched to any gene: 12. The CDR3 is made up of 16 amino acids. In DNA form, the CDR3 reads TGTGCCAGCACGGGACAGAAGGGAGAAGAGAACACTGAAGCTTTCTTT. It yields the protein CASTGQKGEENTEAFF.

The DNA for the CDR3 is TGTGCCAGCAGCTTAGTAGAGACAGGGAGTCTCGGTACTGAAGCTTTCTTT. Protein: CASSLVETGSLGTEAFF. The chain joins TRBV11-2 to TRBJ1-1; TRBD1 agrees at 7 bases. Looked up from germline, CDR1 is SGHAT and CDR2 is FQNNGV. The CDR3 has 17 amino acids. V trimming: 1 base; J trimming: 5 bases; junction bases outside the gene matches: 13.

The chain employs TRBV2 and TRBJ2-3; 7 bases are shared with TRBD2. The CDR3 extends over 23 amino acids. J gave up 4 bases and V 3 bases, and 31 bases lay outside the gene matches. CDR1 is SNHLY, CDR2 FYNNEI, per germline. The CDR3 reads CASSDRQWPHGPGRLAVSDTQYF. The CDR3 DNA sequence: TGTGCCAGCAGTGATCGCCAATGGCCTCATGGTCCGGGCCGTCTAGCGGTATCAGATACGCAGTATTTT.

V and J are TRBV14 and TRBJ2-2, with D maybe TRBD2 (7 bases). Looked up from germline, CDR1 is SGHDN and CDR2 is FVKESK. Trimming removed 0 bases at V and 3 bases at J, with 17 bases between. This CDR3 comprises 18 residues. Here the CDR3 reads CASSQDARGGLDTGELFF. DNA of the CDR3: TGTGCCAGCAGCCAAGATGCTAGGGGGGGCCTGGACACCGGGGAGCTGTTTTTT.

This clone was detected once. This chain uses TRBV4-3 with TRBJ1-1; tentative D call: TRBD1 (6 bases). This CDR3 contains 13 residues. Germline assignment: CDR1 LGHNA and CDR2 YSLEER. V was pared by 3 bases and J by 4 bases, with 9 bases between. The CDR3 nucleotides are TGCGCCAGCAGCCACGGCAGGGGCACTGAAGCTTTCTTT. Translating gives CASSHGRGTEAFF.

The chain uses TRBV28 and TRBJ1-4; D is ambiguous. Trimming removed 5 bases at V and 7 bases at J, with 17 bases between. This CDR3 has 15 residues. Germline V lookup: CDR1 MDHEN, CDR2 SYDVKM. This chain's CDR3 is CASSTPKTSGEKLFF. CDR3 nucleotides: TGTGCCAGCAGTACCCCGAAGACCTCGGGTGAAAAACTGTTTTTT.

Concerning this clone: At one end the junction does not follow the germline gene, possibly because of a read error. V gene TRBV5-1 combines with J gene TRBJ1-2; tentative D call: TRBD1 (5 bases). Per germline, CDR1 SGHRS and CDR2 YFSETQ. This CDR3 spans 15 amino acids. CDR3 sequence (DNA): TGCGCCAGCAGCTCGGGCCTGACAGCATCCATTCCTATCCTCTTC. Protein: CASSSGLTASIPILF.

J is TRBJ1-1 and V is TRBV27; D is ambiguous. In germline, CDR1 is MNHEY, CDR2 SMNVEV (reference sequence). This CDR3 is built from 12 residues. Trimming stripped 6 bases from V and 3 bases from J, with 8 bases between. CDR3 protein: CASSNGDTEAFF. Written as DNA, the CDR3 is TGTGCCAGCAGCAACGGTGACACTGAAGCTTTCTTT.

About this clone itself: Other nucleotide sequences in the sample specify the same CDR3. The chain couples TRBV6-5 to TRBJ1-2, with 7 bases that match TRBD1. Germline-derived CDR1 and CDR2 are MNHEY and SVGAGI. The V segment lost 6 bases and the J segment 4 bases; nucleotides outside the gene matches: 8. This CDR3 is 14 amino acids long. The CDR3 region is CASSFDRAGYGYTF. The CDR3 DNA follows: TGTGCCAGCAGCTTTGACAGGGCAGGCTATGGCTACACCTTC.

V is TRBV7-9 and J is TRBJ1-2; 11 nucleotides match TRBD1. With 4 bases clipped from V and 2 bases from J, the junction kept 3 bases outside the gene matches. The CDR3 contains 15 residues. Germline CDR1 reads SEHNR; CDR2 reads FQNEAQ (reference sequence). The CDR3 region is CASSSGQGENYGYTF. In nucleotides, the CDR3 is TGTGCCAGCAGCTCGGGACAGGGGGAAAACTATGGCTACACCTTC.

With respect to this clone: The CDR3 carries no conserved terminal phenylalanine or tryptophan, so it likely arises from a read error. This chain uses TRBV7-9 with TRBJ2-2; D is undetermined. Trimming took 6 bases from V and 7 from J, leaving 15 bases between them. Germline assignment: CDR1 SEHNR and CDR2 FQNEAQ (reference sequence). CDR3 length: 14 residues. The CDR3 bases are TGTGCCAGCAGTCTGGTCGCGTTGGGCGGGGAGCTGTTTCTT. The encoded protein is CASSLVALGGELFL.

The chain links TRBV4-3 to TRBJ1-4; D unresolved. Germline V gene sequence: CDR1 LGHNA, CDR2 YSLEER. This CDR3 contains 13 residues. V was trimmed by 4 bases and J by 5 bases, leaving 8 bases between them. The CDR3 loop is CASSRGLNEKLFF. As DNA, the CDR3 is TGCGCCAGCAGCCGAGGGCTGAATGAAAAACTGTTTTTT.

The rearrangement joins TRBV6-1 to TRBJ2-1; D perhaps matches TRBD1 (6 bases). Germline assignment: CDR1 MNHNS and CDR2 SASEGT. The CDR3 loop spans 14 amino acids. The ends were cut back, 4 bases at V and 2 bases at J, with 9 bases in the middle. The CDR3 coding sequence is TGTGCCAGCAGTGGCCGGGACACCTACAATGAGCAGTTCTTC. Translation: CASSGRDTYNEQFF.

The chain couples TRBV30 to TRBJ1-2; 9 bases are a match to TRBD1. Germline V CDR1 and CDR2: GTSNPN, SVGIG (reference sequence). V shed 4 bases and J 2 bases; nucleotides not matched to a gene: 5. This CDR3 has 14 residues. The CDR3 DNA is TGTGCCTGGATTAGGGACAGGGAAAACTATGGCTACACCTTC. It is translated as CAWIRDRENYGYTF.

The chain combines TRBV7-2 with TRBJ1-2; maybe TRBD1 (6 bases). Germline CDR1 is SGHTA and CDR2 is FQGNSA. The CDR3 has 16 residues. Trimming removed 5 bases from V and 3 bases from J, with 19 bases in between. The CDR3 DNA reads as TGTGCCAGCAGCCCGAAATCTGACAGGTACTACTATGGCTACACCTTC. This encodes CASSPKSDRYYYGYTF.